This TCR beta chain derives from a study of CD8 T cells in ankylosing spondylitis. Study-level results: In the blood and synovial fluid of reactive arthritis, some motif variants had been previously reported. The authors found the disease-linked clones to be CD8+ and relatively rare in peripheral blood. What seemed typical of ankylosing spondylitis blood was a TCR beta motif built from several highly homologous variants. Significant enrichment of disease-linked clones was reportedly seen in matched ankylosing spondylitis synovial fluid.

Scientists made TCR beta libraries using quantitative 5'-RACE with molecular barcodes. TCRdb ran MiXCR on the 5' RACE reads and lists one entry per CDR3 protein. The sample lists fewer than 400,000 distinct CDR3 sequences; 7% to 9% were seen once. About this clonotype: No antigen is known for it.

The CDR3 extends over 13 amino acids. Trimming removed 6 bases from V and 7 bases from J, with 15 bases in between. CDR1 is MNHNS, CDR2 SASEGT, per germline. The source of this sequence is a male donor with ankylosing spondylitis. The gene calls are TRBV6-1 and TRBJ2-5; a possible D gene is TRBD2 (6 bases). Sequencing was carried out using blood, either unsorted or a sorted T cell fraction (not recorded which). The CDR3 DNA is TGTGCCAGCAGGCCGGGACTCCAGGGGACCCAGTACTTC. Translating it yields CASRPGLQGTQYF.